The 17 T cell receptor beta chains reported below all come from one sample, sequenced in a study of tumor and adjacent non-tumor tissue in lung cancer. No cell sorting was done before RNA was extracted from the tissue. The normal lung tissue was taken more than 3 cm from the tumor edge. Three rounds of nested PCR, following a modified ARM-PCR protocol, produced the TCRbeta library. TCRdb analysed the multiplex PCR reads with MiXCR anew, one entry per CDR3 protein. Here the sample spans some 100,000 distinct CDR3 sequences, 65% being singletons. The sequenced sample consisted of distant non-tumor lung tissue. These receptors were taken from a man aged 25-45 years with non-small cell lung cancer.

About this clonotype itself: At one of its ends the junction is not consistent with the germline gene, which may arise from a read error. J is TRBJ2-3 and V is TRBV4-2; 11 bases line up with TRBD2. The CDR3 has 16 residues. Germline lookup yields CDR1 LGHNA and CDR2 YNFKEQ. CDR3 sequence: CASSPAGTSGTDMQYF. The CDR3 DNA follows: TGTGCCAGCAGTCCCGCCGGGACTAGCGGCACAGATATGCAGTATTTT.

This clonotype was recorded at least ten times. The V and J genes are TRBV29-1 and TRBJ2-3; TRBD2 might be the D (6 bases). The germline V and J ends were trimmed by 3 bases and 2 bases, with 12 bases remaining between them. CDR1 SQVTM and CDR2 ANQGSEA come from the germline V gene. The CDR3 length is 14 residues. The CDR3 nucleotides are TGCAGCGTTGACCCTAGCGAGGACACAGATACGCAGTATTTT. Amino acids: CSVDPSEDTDTQYF.

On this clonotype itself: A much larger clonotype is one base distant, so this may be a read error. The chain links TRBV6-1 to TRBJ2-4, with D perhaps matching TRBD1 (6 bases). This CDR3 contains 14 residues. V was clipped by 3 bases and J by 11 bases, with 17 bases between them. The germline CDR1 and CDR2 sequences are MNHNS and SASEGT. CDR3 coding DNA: TGTGCCAGCAGTGACTTTACAGGGAAGGACGTTCAGTACTTC. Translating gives CASSDFTGKDVQYF.

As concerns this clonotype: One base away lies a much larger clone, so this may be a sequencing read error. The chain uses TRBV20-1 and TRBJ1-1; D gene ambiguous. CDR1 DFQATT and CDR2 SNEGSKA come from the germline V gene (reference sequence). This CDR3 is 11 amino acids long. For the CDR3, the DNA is TGCAGTACTAGGGCTCACACTGAAGCTTTCTTT. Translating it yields CSTRAHTEAFF.

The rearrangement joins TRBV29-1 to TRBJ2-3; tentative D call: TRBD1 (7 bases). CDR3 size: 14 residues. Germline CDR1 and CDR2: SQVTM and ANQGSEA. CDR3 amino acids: CSAAGGLAGDTQYF. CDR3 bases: TGCAGTGCAGCAGGGGGGCTAGCCGGAGATACGCAGTATTTT.

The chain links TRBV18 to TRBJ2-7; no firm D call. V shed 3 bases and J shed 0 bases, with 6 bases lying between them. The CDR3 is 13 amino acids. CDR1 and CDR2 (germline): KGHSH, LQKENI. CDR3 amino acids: CASSPDLSYEQYF. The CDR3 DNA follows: TGTGCCAGCTCACCGGACCTCTCCTACGAGCAGTACTTC.

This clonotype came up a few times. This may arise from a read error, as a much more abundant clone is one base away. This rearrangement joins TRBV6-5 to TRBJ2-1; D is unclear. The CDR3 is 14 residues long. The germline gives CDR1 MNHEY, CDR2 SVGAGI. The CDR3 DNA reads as TGTGTCAGCAGTCGTCGGACCCACTACAATGAGCAGTTCTTC. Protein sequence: CVSSRRTHYNEQFF.

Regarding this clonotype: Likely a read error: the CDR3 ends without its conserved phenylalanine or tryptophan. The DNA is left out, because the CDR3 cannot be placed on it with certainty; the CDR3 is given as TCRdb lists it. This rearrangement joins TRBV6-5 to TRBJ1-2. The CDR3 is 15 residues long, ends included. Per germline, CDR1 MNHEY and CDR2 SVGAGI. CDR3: CASSYYGRDSYGHTL.

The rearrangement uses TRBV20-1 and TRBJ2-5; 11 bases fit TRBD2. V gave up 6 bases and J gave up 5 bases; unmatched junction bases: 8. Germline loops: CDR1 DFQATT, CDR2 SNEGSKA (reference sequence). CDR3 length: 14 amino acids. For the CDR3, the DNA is TGCAGTGCCGAGGCTAGCGGGGGGAGGGAGACCCAGTACTTC. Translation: CSAEASGGRETQYF.

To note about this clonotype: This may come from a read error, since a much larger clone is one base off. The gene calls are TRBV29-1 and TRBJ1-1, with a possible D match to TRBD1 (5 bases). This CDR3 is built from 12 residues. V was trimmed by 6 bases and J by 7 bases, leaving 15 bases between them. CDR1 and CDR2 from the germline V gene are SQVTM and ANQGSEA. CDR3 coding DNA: TGCAGCGTGGTCGGGACGCCCTATGAAGCTTTCTTT. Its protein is CSVVGTPYEAFF. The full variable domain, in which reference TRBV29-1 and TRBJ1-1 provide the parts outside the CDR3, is SAVISQKPSRDICQRGTSLTIQCQVDSQVTMMFWYRQQPGQSLTLIATANQGSEATYESGFVIDKFPISRPNLTFSTLTVSNMSPEDSSIYLCSVVGTPYEAFFGQGTRLTVV.

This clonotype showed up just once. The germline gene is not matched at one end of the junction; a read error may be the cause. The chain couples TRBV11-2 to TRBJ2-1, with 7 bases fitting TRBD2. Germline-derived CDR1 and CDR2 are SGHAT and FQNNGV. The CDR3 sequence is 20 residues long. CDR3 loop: CTSSLVSAVFGGRSSWEQFF. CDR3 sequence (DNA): TGTACCAGCAGCTTAGTTTCTGCTGTTTTTGGCGGGAGATCTTCTTGGGAGCAGTTCTTC.

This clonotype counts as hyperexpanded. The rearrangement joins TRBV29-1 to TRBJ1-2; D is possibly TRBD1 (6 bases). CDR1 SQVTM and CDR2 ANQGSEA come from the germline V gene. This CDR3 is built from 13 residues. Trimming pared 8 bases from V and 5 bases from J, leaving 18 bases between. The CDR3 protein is CSTSDSRVYGYTF. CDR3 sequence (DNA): TGCAGCACTTCGGACAGTCGGGTGTATGGCTACACCTTC.

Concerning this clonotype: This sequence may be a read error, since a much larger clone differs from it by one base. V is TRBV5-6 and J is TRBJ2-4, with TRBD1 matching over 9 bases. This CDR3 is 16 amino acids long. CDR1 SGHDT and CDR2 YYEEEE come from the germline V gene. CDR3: CTSSHKIWDRVGIQYF. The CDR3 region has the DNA TGTACCAGCAGCCACAAAATATGGGACAGGGTTGGCATTCAGTACTTC. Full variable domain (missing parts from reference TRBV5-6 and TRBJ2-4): DAGVTQSPTHLIKTRGQQVTLRCSPKSGHDTVSWYQQALGQGPQFIFQYYEEEERQRGNFPDRFSGHQFPNYSSELNVNALLLGDSALYLCTSSHKIWDRVGIQYFGAGTRLSVL.

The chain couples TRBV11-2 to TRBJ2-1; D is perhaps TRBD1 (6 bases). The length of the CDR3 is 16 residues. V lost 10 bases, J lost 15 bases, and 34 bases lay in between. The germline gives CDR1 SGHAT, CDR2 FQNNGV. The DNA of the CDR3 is TGTGCCAACACCCCCTCAGGGGCCCGGTTCTACAATGAGTTGTTCTTC. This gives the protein CANTPSGARFYNELFF.

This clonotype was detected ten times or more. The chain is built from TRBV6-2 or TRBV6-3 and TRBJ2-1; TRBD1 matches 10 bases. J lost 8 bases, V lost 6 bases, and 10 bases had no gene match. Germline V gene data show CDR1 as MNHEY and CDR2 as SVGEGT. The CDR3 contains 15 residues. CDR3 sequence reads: CASSGQGENLYEQFF. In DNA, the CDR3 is TGTGCCAGCAGCGGACAGGGGGAGAATCTCTATGAGCAGTTCTTC.

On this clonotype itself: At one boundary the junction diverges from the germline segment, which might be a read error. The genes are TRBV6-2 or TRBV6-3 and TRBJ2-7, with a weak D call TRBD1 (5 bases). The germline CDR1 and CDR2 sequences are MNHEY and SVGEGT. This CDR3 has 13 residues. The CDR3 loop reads CASRGHGFHEHYF. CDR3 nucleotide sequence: TGTGCCAGCAGAGGACATGGTTTCCACGAGCACTACTTC.

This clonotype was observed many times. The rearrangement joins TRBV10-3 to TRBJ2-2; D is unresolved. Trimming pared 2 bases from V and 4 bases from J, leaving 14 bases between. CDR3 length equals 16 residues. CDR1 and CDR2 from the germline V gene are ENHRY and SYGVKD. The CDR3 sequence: CAISERAGASTGELFF. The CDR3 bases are TGTGCCATCAGTGAGCGCGCCGGAGCATCCACCGGGGAGCTGTTTTTT.